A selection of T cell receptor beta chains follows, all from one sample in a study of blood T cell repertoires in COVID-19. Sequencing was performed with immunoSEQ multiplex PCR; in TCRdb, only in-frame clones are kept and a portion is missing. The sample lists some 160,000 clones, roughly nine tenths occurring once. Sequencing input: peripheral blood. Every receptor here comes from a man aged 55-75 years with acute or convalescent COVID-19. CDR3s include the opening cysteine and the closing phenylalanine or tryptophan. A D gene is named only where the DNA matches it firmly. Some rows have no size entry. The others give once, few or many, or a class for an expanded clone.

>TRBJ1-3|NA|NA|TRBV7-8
TGTGCCAGCAGCAGGTCTTGGGGGCTATCTGGAAACACCATATATTTT
CASSRSWGLSGNTIYF
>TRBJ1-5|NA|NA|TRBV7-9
TGTGCCAGCAGACGGGATAGCAATCAGCCCCAGCATTTT
CASRRDSNQPQHF
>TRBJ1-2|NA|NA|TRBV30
TGTGCCTGGAGAGAAGGGGCAGGCTATGGCTACACCTTC
CAWREGAGYGYTF
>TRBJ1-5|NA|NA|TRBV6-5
TGTGCCAGCAGCATCAGGGAAAATCAGCCCCAGCATTTT
CASSIRENQPQHF
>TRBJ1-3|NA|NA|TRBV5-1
TGCGCCAGCAGCTTGGGTGTTCTCAGCTCTGGAAACACCATATATTTT
CASSLGVLSSGNTIYF
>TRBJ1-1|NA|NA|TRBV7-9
TGTGCCAGCAGCTTATCGGCAGGAAGTGAAGCTTTCTTT
CASSLSAGSEAFF
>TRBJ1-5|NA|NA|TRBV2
TGTGCCAGCAGTGACAGGGTGCACCAGCCCCAGCATTTT
CASSDRVHQPQHF
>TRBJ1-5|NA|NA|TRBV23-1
TGCGCCAGCAGTTTCAGTCAGGGTCGGCCCCAGCATTTT
CASSFSQGRPQHF
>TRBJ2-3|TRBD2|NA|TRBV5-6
TGTGCCAGCAGCTTGAGGGGACTAGCGGGGGGAAGCACAGATACGCAGTATTTT
CASSLRGLAGGSTDTQYF
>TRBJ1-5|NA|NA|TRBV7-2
TGTGCCAGCAGCTTAATCCCCCGGCAGCCCCAGCATTTT
CASSLIPRQPQHF
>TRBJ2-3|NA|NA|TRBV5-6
TGTGCCAGCAGCTCTGGTATACTCCCTAGCACAGATACGCAGTATTTT
CASSSGILPSTDTQYF
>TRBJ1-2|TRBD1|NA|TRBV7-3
TGTGCCAGCAGCTTTACAGGGGGCTCAGGTGGCTACACCTTC
CASSFTGGSGGYTF
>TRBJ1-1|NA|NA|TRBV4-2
TGTGCCAGCAGCCAGGCCGACAGGAACACTGAAGCTTTCTTT
CASSQADRNTEAFF
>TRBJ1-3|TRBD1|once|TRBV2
TGTGCCAGAAATGACCCGGGACAGGGTTGGAACACCATATATTTT
CARNDPGQGWNTIYF
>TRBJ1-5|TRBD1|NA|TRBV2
TGTGCCAGCAGTGAACGGACAGGGGGCAATCAGCCCCAGCATTTT
CASSERTGGNQPQHF
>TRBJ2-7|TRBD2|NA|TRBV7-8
TGTGCCAGCAGCTTGAGCGGGGGGGCCTACGAGCAGTACTTC
CASSLSGGAYEQYF
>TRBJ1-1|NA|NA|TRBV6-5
TGTGCCAGCAGTTACGGCGACGCGGGGAACACTGAAGCTTTCTTT
CASSYGDAGNTEAFF
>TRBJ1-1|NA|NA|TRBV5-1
TGCGCCAGCAGCTTGGCAGGGTTAGGAACTGAAGCTTTCTTT
CASSLAGLGTEAFF
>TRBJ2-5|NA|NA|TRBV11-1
TGTGCCAGCAGCTTAGGTACAGACCAAGAGACCCAGTACTTC
CASSLGTDQETQYF
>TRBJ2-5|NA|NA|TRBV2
TGTGCCAGCAGTGTCTCTCGGGGGGCGTGGGAGACCCAGTACTTC
CASSVSRGAWETQYF
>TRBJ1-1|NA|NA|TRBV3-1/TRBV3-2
TGTGCCAGCAGGTACAGGAACACTGAAGCTTTCTTT
CASRYRNTEAFF
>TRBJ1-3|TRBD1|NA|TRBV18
TGTGCCAGCTCAGAGTTCCACGGGACAGCGGCTGGAAACACCATATATTTT
CASSEFHGTAAGNTIYF
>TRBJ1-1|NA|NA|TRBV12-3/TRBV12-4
TGTGCCAGCAGTTTATACCGGGGCACTGAAGCTTTCTTT
CASSLYRGTEAFF
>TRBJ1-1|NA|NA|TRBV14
TGTGCCAGCAGCCTACCGGGGGGCTTCACTGAAGCTTTCTTT
CASSLPGGFTEAFF
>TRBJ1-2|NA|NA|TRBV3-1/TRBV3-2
TGTGCCAGCAGTTACAGGGTGGGGGGCTACACCTTC
CASSYRVGGYTF
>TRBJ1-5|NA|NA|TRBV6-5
TGTGCCAGCAGGATGACAGAAAATCAGCCCCAGCATTTT
CASRMTENQPQHF
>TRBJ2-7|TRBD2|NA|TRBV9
TGTGCCAGCAGCTCCGTGGTAGCGGGGAGATACGAGCAGTACTTC
CASSSVVAGRYEQYF
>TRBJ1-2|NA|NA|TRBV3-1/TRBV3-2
TGTGCCAGCAGCCAAGGGGCCAGAGCTGGTTCTAACTATGGCTACACCTTC
CASSQGARAGSNYGYTF
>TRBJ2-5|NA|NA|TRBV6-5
TGTGCCACGTGGGTCGATAAGCGAAAGACCCAGTACTTC
CATWVDKRKTQYF
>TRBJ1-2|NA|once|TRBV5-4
TGTGCCAGCAGCTTGGTAGGGACAAGCGGAGGCTACACCTTC
CASSLVGTSGGYTF
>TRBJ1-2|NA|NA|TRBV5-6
TGTGCCAGCAGCTTGTGGGGGCTAGGGAGCTATGGCTACACCTTC
CASSLWGLGSYGYTF
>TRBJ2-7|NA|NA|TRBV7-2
TGTGCCAGCACCCGGACTCAAACCGGCGAGCAGTACTTC
CASTRTQTGEQYF
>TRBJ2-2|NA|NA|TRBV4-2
TGTGCCAGCAGCCAAGAGAGGGCAGCCACCGGGGAGCTGTTTTTT
CASSQERAATGELFF
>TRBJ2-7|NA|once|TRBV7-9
TGTGCCAGCAGCCCATGGGACATCTACGAGCAGTACTTC
CASSPWDIYEQYF
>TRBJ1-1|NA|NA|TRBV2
TGTGCCAGCAGTCTTACAGGGAACACTGAAGCTTTCTTT
CASSLTGNTEAFF
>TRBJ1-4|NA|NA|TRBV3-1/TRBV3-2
TGTGCCAGCAGCCGCACAGATGAAAAACTGTTTTTT
CASSRTDEKLFF
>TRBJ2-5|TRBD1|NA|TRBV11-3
TGTGCCAGCAGCCGGACAGGGGGGGAGACCCAGTACTTC
CASSRTGGETQYF
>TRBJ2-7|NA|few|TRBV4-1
TGCGCCAGCAGCCTCGGACACCTGTCCTCCTACGAGCAGTACTTC
CASSLGHLSSYEQYF
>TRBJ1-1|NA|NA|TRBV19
TGTGCCAGTAGGGGCAGCTACACTGAAGCTTTCTTT
CASRGSYTEAFF
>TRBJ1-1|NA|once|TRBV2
TGTGCCAGGGGACGGGAGTCTGAAGCTTTCTTT
CARGRESEAFF
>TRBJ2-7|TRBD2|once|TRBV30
TGTGCCTGGAGTGTACACGGGGGGGGAGTGAGAGAGCAGTACTTC
CAWSVHGGGVREQYF
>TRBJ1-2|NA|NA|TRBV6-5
TGTGCCAGCAGTTACCGGCAGGGAAGTAACGGCTACACCTTC
CASSYRQGSNGYTF
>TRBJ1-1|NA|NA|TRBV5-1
TGCGCCAGCAGCTTGACAGGGAAGGTGAACACTGAAGCTTTCTTT
CASSLTGKVNTEAFF
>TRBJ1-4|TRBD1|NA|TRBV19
TGTGCCAGTAGTGTCAGGGGGCAAGGTGAAAAACTGTTTTTT
CASSVRGQGEKLFF
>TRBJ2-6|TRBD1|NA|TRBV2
TGTGCCAGCAGTTCACAGGGGGCGGCGGGGGCCAACGTCCTGACTTTC
CASSSQGAAGANVLTF
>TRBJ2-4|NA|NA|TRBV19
TGTGCCAGTAGTATGCTCCCGGGACAACGTAAAAACATTCAGTACTTC
CASSMLPGQRKNIQYF
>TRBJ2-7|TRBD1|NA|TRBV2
TGTGCCAGCCTTCGGGACAGCTCGTACGAGCAGTACTTC
CASLRDSSYEQYF
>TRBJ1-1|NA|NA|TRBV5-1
TGCGCCAGCAGGGAGAGGCCTGGCACTGAAGCTTTCTTT
CASRERPGTEAFF
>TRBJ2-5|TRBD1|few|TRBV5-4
TGTGCCAGCAGCTTGGCCGGGACAGATGAGACCCAGTACTTC
CASSLAGTDETQYF
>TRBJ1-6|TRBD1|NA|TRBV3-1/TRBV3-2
TGTGCCAGAGACCAAGGACAGGGACCGAATACTCGACCTCCTCTTGGCTCACCCCTCCACTTT
CARDQGQGPNTRPPLGSPLHF
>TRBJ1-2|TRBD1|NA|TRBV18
TGTGCCAGCTCACCCCCCCTCGGAGGGGGCGGGGGCTACACCTTC
CASSPPLGGGGGYTF
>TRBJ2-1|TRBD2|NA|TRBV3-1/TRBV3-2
TGTGCCAGCAGTCCGGGGACTAGCGGTTACAATGAGCAGTTCTTC
CASSPGTSGYNEQFF
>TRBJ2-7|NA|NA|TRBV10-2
TGCGCCAGCAGTGAAGGGCGGGGGCAGCGTGAGTACTTC
CASSEGRGQREYF
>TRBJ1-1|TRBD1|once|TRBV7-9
TGTGCCAGCAGCTTAGGGACAGGGGTGAACACTGAAGCTTTCTTT
CASSLGTGVNTEAFF
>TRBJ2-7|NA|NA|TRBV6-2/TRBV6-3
TGTGCCAGCAGTTACGTGGCAGGCCTGCCTAACCTCTCCTACGAGCAGTACTTC
CASSYVAGLPNLSYEQYF